The 17 T cell receptor beta chains below all came from one sample that was sequenced in a study of blood T cell repertoires in COVID-19. Sequenced by immunoSEQ multiplex PCR; TCRdb stores in-frame clones only, minus some. The profile shows some 500,000 clones, approximately 88% of them singletons. Sequences were obtained from PBMCs or T cells enriched from blood (not recorded which). These receptor sequences come from a woman in her thirties or forties who had recovered from COVID-19.

The gene calls are TRBV25-1 and TRBJ2-7; D is perhaps TRBD2 (5 bases). CDR3 length: 14 amino acids. CDR1 and CDR2 (germline): MGHDK, SYGVNS. The V end lost 5 bases, the J end lost 2 bases, and 13 bases lay between the germline ends. The CDR3 DNA reads TGTGCCAGCAGTACACCCGGGAAAGCCTACGAGCAGTACTTC. Encoded protein: CASSTPGKAYEQYF.

The chain joins TRBV27 to TRBJ2-7; 11 bases fit TRBD2. The CDR3 has 14 amino acids. V gave up 6 bases and J gave up 6 bases; unmatched junction bases: 7. Per germline, CDR1 MNHEY and CDR2 SMNVEV (reference sequence). This CDR3 is CASSPTSGKGEQYF. The CDR3 DNA is TGTGCCAGCAGCCCGACTAGCGGGAAAGGCGAGCAGTACTTC.

V usage is TRBV6-5 and J usage is TRBJ1-5; the D is unclear. CDR3 length: 15 residues. The germline V gene encodes CDR1 MNHEY and CDR2 SVGAGI. The ends were cut back, 2 bases at V and 5 bases at J, with 13 bases in the middle. The CDR3, as DNA: TGTGCCAGCAGTTACCCCAGGCCATCAGATCAGCCCCAGCATTTT. The encoded protein is CASSYPRPSDQPQHF.

The chain has TRBV5-1 and TRBJ1-6, with 9 bases fitting TRBD1. CDR1 SGHRS and CDR2 YFSETQ come from the germline V gene. The junction had 13 bases not matched to a gene; V was cut back by 3 bases and J by 9 bases. The CDR3 totals 17 residues. The CDR3 region is CASSWTGEGSLVSPLHF. CDR3 nucleotide sequence: TGCGCCAGCAGCTGGACAGGGGAAGGAAGTCTTGTTTCACCCCTCCACTTT.

The rearrangement links TRBV6-5 to TRBJ1-2; 8 nucleotides agree with TRBD1. The CDR3 contains 14 residues. Germline values: CDR1 MNHEY, CDR2 SVGAGI. The V and J ends lost 2 bases and 4 bases, in that order; junction bases with no gene match: 3. CDR3 nucleotide sequence: TGTGCCAGCAGTTACGGAGACAGGGGCTATGGCTACACCTTC. Amino acid sequence: CASSYGDRGYGYTF.

This sequence joins TRBV2 and TRBJ1-2; 8 positions match TRBD1. Trimming cost V 8 bases and J 8 bases; bases outside gene matches: 16. From germline, CDR1 is SNHLY and CDR2 FYNNEI. There are 15 residues in the CDR3. The CDR3 DNA sequence: TGTGCCAGCCATCAGGGGGCGCAGGGCGTGGGGGGCTACACCTTC. Its translation is CASHQGAQGVGGYTF. Together with reference TRBV2 and TRBJ1-2, the CDR3 gives the full variable domain: EPEVTQTPSHQVTQMGQEVILRCVPISNHLYFYWYRQILGQKVEFLVSFYNNEISEKSEIFDDQFSVERPDGSNFTLKIRSTKLEDSAMYFCASHQGAQGVGGYTFGSGTRLTVV.

The chain combines TRBV27 with TRBJ2-1; 8 nucleotides match TRBD2. Germline assignment: CDR1 MNHEY and CDR2 SMNVEV (reference sequence). Trimming at V came to 4 bases and at J to 4 bases, leaving 9 bases not matched to a gene. The CDR3 runs 16 residues. In DNA, the CDR3 is TGTGCCAGCAGTTCGCCGGGGACTAGAGCGTACAATGAGCAGTTCTTC. Amino acids: CASSSPGTRAYNEQFF.

V and J are TRBV24-1 and TRBJ2-1, with 11 bases identical to TRBD2. The junction had 6 bases not matched to a gene; V was cut back by 5 bases and J by 4 bases. CDR1 and CDR2 (germline): KGHDR, SFDVKD. The CDR3 covers 16 residues. The CDR3 is CATSGPGTSGYNEQFF. The CDR3, as DNA: TGTGCCACCAGTGGACCTGGGACTAGCGGTTACAATGAGCAGTTCTTC.

V usage is TRBV5-1 and J usage is TRBJ2-5; TRBD1 agrees at 12 bases. V lost 3 bases to trimming and J lost 5 bases; unmatched junction nucleotides: 5. Per germline, CDR1 SGHRS and CDR2 YFSETQ. CDR3 length: 15 residues. CDR3 protein: CASSSGDRGLETQYF. As DNA, the CDR3 is TGCGCCAGCAGCTCGGGGGACAGGGGGCTCGAGACCCAGTACTTC.

The chain uses TRBV27 and TRBJ1-4; TRBD1 agrees at 8 bases. The CDR3 contains 13 residues. Trimming at V came to 3 bases and at J to 8 bases, leaving 2 bases not matched to a gene. CDR1 is MNHEY, CDR2 SMNVEV, per germline (reference sequence). This CDR3 is CASSFNRGEKLFF. CDR3 DNA sequence: TGTGCCAGCAGTTTTAACAGGGGGGAAAAACTGTTTTTT.

J is TRBJ1-2 and V is TRBV4-3; tentative D call: TRBD1 (5 bases). Between the trimmed V and J ends, which lost 0 bases and 8 bases, there was a span of 13 bases. The CDR3 extends over 14 amino acids. The germline V gene encodes CDR1 LGHNA and CDR2 YSLEER. The CDR3 is CASSQEGSRGGYTF. In nucleotides, the CDR3 is TGCGCCAGCAGCCAAGAGGGCTCAAGGGGCGGCTACACCTTC.

The chain couples TRBV19 to TRBJ1-5; 7 bases align to TRBD1. V gave up 2 bases and J gave up 7 bases; unmatched junction bases: 11. This CDR3 contains 16 residues. CDR1 is LNHDA, CDR2 SQIVND, per germline (reference sequence). CDR3 sequence: CASSIRTGVGKQPQHF. CDR3 nucleotide sequence: TGTGCCAGTAGTATAAGGACAGGCGTAGGAAAGCAGCCCCAGCATTTT.

This clone has only one observation. V and J are TRBV2 and TRBJ1-2; weak D call: TRBD1 (6 bases). CDR1 and CDR2 from the germline V gene are SNHLY and FYNNEI. The CDR3 has 13 residues. V was clipped by 8 bases and J by 4 bases, with 14 bases between them. CDR3 in amino acids: CASLGHSGYGYTF. DNA for the CDR3: TGTGCCAGCTTGGGACACTCGGGCTATGGCTACACCTTC.

This sequence joins TRBV28 and TRBJ1-4; 7 bases are shared with TRBD1. The V gene's germline CDR1 is MDHEN and CDR2 SYDVKM. V trimming: 6 bases; J trimming: 5 bases; junction bases outside the gene matches: 12. This CDR3 comprises 16 residues. The CDR3 is CASRAFRDRLNEKLFF. Here the CDR3 DNA reads TGTGCCAGCAGAGCCTTTCGGGACAGATTAAATGAAAAACTGTTTTTT.

The chain is built from TRBV6-2 or TRBV6-3 and TRBJ2-3; TRBD2 is a possible D gene (7 bases). CDR3 size: 16 residues. The V end was cut by 2 bases, the J end by 0 bases, with 12 bases between. Germline-derived CDR1 and CDR2 are MNHEY and SVGEGT. CDR3 nucleotides: TGTGCCAGCAGTTACATCAGGGGAGGGAGCACAGATACGCAGTATTTT. As protein: CASSYIRGGSTDTQYF.

This sequence joins TRBV19 and TRBJ1-2, with a weak D call TRBD1 (5 bases). This CDR3 has 15 residues. Germline CDR1 is LNHDA and CDR2 is SQIVND (reference sequence). V was shortened by 6 bases and J by 8 bases, with 22 bases between the two germline ends. The DNA of the CDR3 is TGTGCCAGTAGCCAGGGCGGTGGGGAAGTTGGGGGCTACACCTTC. Translating gives CASSQGGGEVGGYTF.

This clone was counted only a few times. The gene calls are TRBV23-1 and TRBJ2-7; weak D call: TRBD1 (5 bases). Being an ORF, TRBV23-1 has a function that is uncertain. V was trimmed by 0 bases and J by 6 bases, leaving 15 bases between them. This CDR3 has 15 residues. The CDR3 DNA reads TGCGCCAGCAGTCAATCGGGGCAGTCAGACCGCGAGCAGTACTTC. It encodes CASSQSGQSDREQYF.